Below, one T cell receptor (beta chain) is given with its context. The CDR3 loop spans 13 amino acids. V lost 5 bases, J lost 5 bases, and 5 bases stayed unmatched. In germline, CDR1 is SGHVS, CDR2 FNYEAQ. This sample was included in a study of control samples from healthy donors and cancer patients. Profiled with immunoSEQ multiplex PCR; TCRdb holds only in-frame clones, not every one. The sample shows about 130,000 clones, around nine tenths of them seen only once. This TCR came from a man between 50 and 59 years old with head and neck cancer. V is TRBV7-6 and J is TRBJ2-7, with TRBD1 matching over 8 bases. Sequencing used PBMCs. Here the CDR3 reads CASSRTGSDEQYF. CDR3 nucleotides: TGTGCCAGCAGCCGGACAGGGAGCGACGAGCAGTACTTC.